A single sample gave rise to the 20 T cell receptor beta chains below, sequenced in a study of long-term antiretroviral therapy in people with HIV. The assay, immunoSEQ v3.0, was run at survey level. Data came from immunoSEQ multiplex PCR; TCRdb stores just in-frame clones and leaves some out. Of more than 25,000 clones listed, about 98% were seen once; the top ten hold over 1.5%. Material: unsorted PBMCs, obtained 7.6 years after starting antiretroviral therapy. These receptors were obtained from a man in his thirties or forties with HIV.

The chain employs TRBV15 and TRBJ2-2; D is uncertain. Germline-derived CDR1 and CDR2 are LNHNV and YYDKDF (reference sequence). The CDR3 spans 15 residues. V was clipped by 1 base and J by 5 bases, with 11 bases between them. CDR3 amino acids: CATSRVHRNTGELFF. The CDR3 DNA follows: TGTGCCACCAGCAGAGTCCATCGGAATACCGGGGAGCTGTTTTTT.

The sample holds one count of this clone. The chain employs TRBV2 and TRBJ1-5; a possible D gene is TRBD1 (5 bases). Germline CDR1 is SNHLY and CDR2 is FYNNEI. Between the trimmed V and J ends, which lost 7 bases and 3 bases, there was a span of 13 bases. The CDR3 extends over 14 amino acids. The CDR3 DNA sequence: TGTGCCAGCACCCAGGCGGGGCACAATCAGCCCCAGCATTTT. It specifies CASTQAGHNQPQHF.

V usage is TRBV7-2 and J usage is TRBJ1-2, with no clear D. Trimming pared 2 bases from V and 8 bases from J, leaving 15 bases between. The germline CDR1 and CDR2 sequences are SGHTA and FQGNSA. The CDR3 spans 14 residues. The CDR3, as DNA: TGTGCCAGCAGCTTAATCCTCGACCCCAACGGCTACACCTTC. It translates to CASSLILDPNGYTF. Full variable domain (remainder filled in from reference TRBV7-2 and TRBJ1-2): GAGVSQSPSNKVTEKGKDVELRCDPISGHTALYWYRQSLGQGLEFLIYFQGNSAPDKSGLPSDRFSAERTGGSVSTLTIQRTQQEDSAVYLCASSLILDPNGYTFGSGTRLTVV.

This chain connects TRBV4-1 to TRBJ1-4; D perhaps matches TRBD1 (5 bases). Trimming stripped 1 base from V and 8 bases from J, with 11 bases between. The CDR3 extends over 14 amino acids. CDR1 is MGHRA, CDR2 YSYEKL, per germline. The CDR3 loop is CASSQVGVREKLFF. The CDR3 region has the DNA TGCGCCAGCAGCCAAGTGGGGGTCCGGGAAAAACTGTTTTTT.

This chain joins TRBV30 and TRBJ1-1; D uncertain. Germline V gene sequence: CDR1 GTSNPN, CDR2 SVGIG (reference sequence). V lost 5 bases and J lost 5, with 12 bases in between. The CDR3 covers 12 residues. CDR3: CAWAADTTEAFF. The CDR3 nucleotides read TGTGCCTGGGCCGCCGATACGACTGAAGCTTTCTTT.

The chain is built from TRBV7-6 and TRBJ1-2; unclear D gene. Germline V lookup: CDR1 SGHVS, CDR2 FNYEAQ. V gave up 5 bases and J gave up 4 bases, with 8 bases separating them. The CDR3 contains 12 residues. The CDR3 DNA is TGTGCCAGCAGCACGGGCGGCTATGGCTACACCTTC. This gives the protein CASSTGGYGYTF.

V gene TRBV27 combines with J gene TRBJ1-2, with D unclear. The CDR3 length is 14 residues. CDR1 MNHEY and CDR2 SMNVEV come from the germline V gene (reference sequence). Trimming shortened V by 0 bases and J by 2 bases, and 7 bases separated the two germline ends. CDR3 nucleotide sequence: TGTGCCAGCAGTTTATCAGGAGTCAACTATGGCTACACCTTC. It encodes CASSLSGVNYGYTF.

The chain employs TRBV7-2 and TRBJ2-3, with D possibly TRBD2 on 6 matching bases. This CDR3 is 13 amino acids long. Germline loops: CDR1 SGHTA, CDR2 FQGNSA. Trimming stripped 5 bases from V and 5 bases from J, with 11 bases between. Written as DNA, the CDR3 is TGTGCCAGCAGCCCCCCCGGGGGAGATACGCAGTATTTT. Its protein is CASSPPGGDTQYF.

The chain is built from TRBV4-3 and TRBJ2-7; possibly TRBD1 or TRBD2 for D (5 bases each). The V gene's germline CDR1 is LGHNA and CDR2 YSLEER. This CDR3 spans 17 amino acids. The germline V and J ends were trimmed by 0 bases and 4 bases, with 19 bases remaining between them. This chain's CDR3 is CASSQDLRARAAYEQYF. CDR3 nucleotide sequence: TGCGCCAGCAGCCAAGATTTGCGGGCCAGGGCCGCGTACGAGCAGTACTTC.

The CDR3 DNA is TGTGCCAGCAGGCAAACTTTGGGGGAACTGTTTTTT. This codes for CASRQTLGELFF. The chain has TRBV6-5 and TRBJ1-4, with a possible D match to TRBD1 (5 bases). CDR3 length: 12 residues. V gave up 6 bases and J gave up 12 bases, with 14 bases separating them. Germline CDR1 and CDR2: MNHEY and SVGAGI.

The chain is built from TRBV9 and TRBJ2-7, with D perhaps TRBD1 or TRBD2 (5 bases each). Germline CDR1 SGDLS, CDR2 YYNGEE. This CDR3 contains 16 residues. V shed 0 bases and J shed 2 bases, with 15 bases lying between them. For the CDR3, the DNA is TGTGCCAGCAGCGTAGGACTAAGAGACAGAGCCTACGAGCAGTACTTC. It is translated as CASSVGLRDRAYEQYF.

The V call is TRBV4-1, the J call TRBJ1-5; 7 bases map to TRBD1. This CDR3 is built from 14 residues. CDR1 is MGHRA and CDR2 is YSYEKL in the germline V gene. J lost 9 bases, V lost 0 bases, and 5 bases had no gene match. The CDR3 coding sequence is TGCGCCAGCAGCCAAGAACAGGGGCATAGGCCCCAGCATTTT. It translates to CASSQEQGHRPQHF.

This clone was seen once. This chain links TRBV7-2 with TRBJ2-7, with D unresolved. The CDR3 loop spans 13 amino acids. The V end lost 1 base, the J end lost 6 bases, and 10 bases lay between the germline ends. Germline assignment: CDR1 SGHTA and CDR2 FQGNSA. CDR3 residues: CASSLGIMSEQYF. The CDR3 DNA sequence: TGTGCCAGCAGCTTAGGGATTATGTCCGAGCAGTACTTC.

The rearrangement uses TRBV30 and TRBJ2-7, with unresolved D. The CDR3 contains 14 residues. Trimming pared 0 bases from V and 0 bases from J, leaving 9 bases between. Germline CDR1 GTSNPN, CDR2 SVGIG (reference sequence). The CDR3 coding sequence is TGTGCCTGGAGTGTGGCAGAGAGCTCCTACGAGCAGTACTTC. Translated, it gives CAWSVAESSYEQYF.

This rearrangement joins TRBV7-2 to TRBJ2-7; either TRBD1 or TRBD2 may fit D (5 bases each). CDR1 is SGHTA and CDR2 is FQGNSA in the germline V gene. Trimming left V 7 bases short and J 2 bases short, with 15 bases between. CDR3 length equals 14 residues. CDR3 loop: CASNIPGPTYEQYF. The CDR3 DNA reads as TGTGCCAGCAACATCCCGGGACCCACCTACGAGCAGTACTTC.

The chain combines TRBV5-4 with TRBJ2-3, with a tentative D call TRBD2 (5 bases). V lost 3 bases, J lost 5 bases, and 7 bases lay in between. This CDR3 is built from 12 residues. Germline V lookup: CDR1 SGHNT, CDR2 YYREEE (reference sequence). CDR3 bases: TGTGCCAGCAGCTCAACTAGAGATACGCAGTATTTT. Translation gives CASSSTRDTQYF.

This rearrangement joins TRBV10-2 to TRBJ1-1, with 7 bases lining up with TRBD1. CDR1 is WSHSY and CDR2 is SAAADI in the germline V gene. V lost 3 bases, J lost 4 bases, and 17 bases stayed unmatched. This CDR3 is built from 18 residues. The CDR3 nucleotides are TGCGCCAGCAGTGATCCGCCAGGGGGTGCCTTAGGGAGCACTGAAGCTTTCTTT. Its translation: CASSDPPGGALGSTEAFF.

The chain combines TRBV5-1 with TRBJ2-3; 12 bases align to TRBD2. Germline V CDR1 and CDR2: SGHRS, YFSETQ. The J segment lost 0 bases and the V segment lost 5 bases, leaving 4 bases of the junction unmatched. CDR3 length: 16 amino acids. DNA for the CDR3: TGCGCCAGCAGGACGGGACTAGCGGGTAGCACAGATACGCAGTATTTT. This encodes CASRTGLAGSTDTQYF.

J is TRBJ1-2 and V is TRBV7-3, with D possibly matching TRBD1 (6 bases). V was cut by 0 bases and J by 3 bases, with 14 bases left in between. Per germline, CDR1 SGHTA and CDR2 FQGTGA. The CDR3 has 16 residues. The DNA for the CDR3 is TGTGCCAGCAGCTTAACTGGGGGGCTCTCCCACTATGGCTACACCTTC. Translation gives CASSLTGGLSHYGYTF.

This clone was seen just once. The gene calls are TRBV4-1 and TRBJ1-1; 7 nucleotides match TRBD1. Germline-derived CDR1 and CDR2 are MGHRA and YSYEKL. V lost 4 bases and J lost 11; bases outside the gene matches: 7. There are 12 residues in the CDR3. In nucleotides, the CDR3 is TGCGCCAGCAGCCCGCGACAGGGTGTCGCTTTCTTT. Its protein product is CASSPRQGVAFF.